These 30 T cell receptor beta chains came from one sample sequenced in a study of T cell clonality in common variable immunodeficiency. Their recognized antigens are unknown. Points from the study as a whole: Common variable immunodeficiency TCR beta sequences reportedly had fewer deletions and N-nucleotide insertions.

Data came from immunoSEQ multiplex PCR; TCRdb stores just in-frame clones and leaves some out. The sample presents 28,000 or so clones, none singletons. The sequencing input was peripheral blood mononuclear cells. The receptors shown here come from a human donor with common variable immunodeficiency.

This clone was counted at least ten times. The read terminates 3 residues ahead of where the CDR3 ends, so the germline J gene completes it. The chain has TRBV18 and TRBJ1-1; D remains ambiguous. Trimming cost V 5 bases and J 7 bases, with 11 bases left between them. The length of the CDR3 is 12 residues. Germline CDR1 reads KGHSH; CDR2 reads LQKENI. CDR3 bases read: TGTGCCAGCTCAGAATTGGCGGGTGAA. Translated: CASSELAGE. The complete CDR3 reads CASSELAGEAFF.

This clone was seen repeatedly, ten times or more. The part of the CDR3 DNA that was read is TGCAGTGCTAGACTTCGACTAGCCAAAGAGACC. Its protein is CSARLRLAKET. The whole CDR3 region reads CSARLRLAKETQYF. This rearrangement joins TRBV20-1 to TRBJ2-5; 7 bases fit TRBD2. The CDR3 end lies 3 residues beyond the end of the read and is filled in from the germline J gene. Germline V CDR1 and CDR2: DFQATT, SNEGSKA (reference sequence). Trimming cost V 2 bases and J 3 bases; bases outside gene matches: 6. This CDR3 is built from 14 residues.

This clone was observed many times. Partial CDR3 DNA: TGTGCCAGCGGCGAGGGGAAGACAGGGAACACTGAA. It yields the protein CASGEGKTGNTE. The whole CDR3 region reads CASGEGKTGNTEAFF. The rearrangement links TRBV7-2 to TRBJ1-1, with D tentatively TRBD1 (6 bases). Sequencing ends 3 residues short of the CDR3 end; the germline J gene provides the rest. Germline V gene sequence: CDR1 SGHTA, CDR2 FQGNSA. The CDR3 contains 15 residues. Trimming took 8 bases from V and 1 from J, leaving 17 bases between them.

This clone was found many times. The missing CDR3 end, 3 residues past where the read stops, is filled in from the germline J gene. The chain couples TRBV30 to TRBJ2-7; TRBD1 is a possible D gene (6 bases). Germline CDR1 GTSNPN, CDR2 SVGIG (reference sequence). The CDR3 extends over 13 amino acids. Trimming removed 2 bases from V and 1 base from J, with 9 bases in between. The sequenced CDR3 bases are TGTGCCTGGAGTTCAGGGGAGTCCTACGAG. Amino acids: CAWSSGESYE. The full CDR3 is CAWSSGESYEQYF. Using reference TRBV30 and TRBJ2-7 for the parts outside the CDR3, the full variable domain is SQTIHQWPATLVQPVGSPLSLECTVEGTSNPNLYWYRQAAGRGLQLLFYSVGIGQISSEVPQNLSASRPQDRQFILSSKKLLLSDSGFYLCAWSSGESYEQYFGPGTRLTVT.

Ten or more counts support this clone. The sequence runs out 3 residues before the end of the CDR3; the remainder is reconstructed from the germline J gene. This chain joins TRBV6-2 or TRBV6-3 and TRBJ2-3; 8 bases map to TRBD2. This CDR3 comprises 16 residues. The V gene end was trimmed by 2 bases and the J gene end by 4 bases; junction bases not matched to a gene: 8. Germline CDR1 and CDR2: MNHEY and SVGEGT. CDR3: CASSYTSGMVADTQYF. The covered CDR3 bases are TGTGCCAGCAGTTACACTAGCGGAATGGTCGCAGATACG.

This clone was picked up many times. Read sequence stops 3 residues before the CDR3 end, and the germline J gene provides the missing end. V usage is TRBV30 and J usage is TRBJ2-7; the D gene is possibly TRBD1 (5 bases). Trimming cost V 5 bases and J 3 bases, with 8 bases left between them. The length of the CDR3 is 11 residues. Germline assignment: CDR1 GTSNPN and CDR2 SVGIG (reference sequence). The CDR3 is CAWQGLYEQYF. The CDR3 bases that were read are TGTGCCTGGCAGGGTCTCTACGAG.

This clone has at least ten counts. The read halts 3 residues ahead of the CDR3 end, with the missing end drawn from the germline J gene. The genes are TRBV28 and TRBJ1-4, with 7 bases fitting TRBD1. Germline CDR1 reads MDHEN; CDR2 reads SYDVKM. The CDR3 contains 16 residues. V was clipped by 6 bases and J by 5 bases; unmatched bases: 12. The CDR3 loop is CASSPSRGGGNEKLFF. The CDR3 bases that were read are TGTGCCAGCAGCCCCTCCCGGGGAGGGGGCAATGAAAAA.

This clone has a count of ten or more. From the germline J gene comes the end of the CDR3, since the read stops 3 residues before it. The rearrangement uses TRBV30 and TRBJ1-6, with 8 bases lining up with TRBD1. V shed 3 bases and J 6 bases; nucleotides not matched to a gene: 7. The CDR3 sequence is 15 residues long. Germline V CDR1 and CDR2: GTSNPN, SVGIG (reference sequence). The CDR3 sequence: CAWSFGQGINSPLHF. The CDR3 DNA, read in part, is TGTGCCTGGAGCTTCGGACAGGGCATTAATTCACCC.

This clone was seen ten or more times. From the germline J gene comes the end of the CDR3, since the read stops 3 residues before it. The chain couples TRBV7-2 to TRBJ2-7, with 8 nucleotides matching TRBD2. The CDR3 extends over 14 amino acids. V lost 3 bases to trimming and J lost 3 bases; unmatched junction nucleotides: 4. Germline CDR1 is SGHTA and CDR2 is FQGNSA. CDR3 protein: CASSFGGGHYEQYF. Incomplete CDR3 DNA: TGTGCCAGCAGCTTCGGGGGGGGCCACTACGAG.

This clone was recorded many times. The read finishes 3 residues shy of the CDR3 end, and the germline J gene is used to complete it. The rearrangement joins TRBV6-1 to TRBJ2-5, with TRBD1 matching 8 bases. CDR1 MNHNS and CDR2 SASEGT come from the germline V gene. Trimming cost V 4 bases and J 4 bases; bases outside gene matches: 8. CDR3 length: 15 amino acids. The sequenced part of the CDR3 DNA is TGTGCCAGCAGTGCCGACAGGGGATACAGAGAGACC. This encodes CASSADRGYRET. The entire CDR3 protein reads CASSADRGYRETQYF.

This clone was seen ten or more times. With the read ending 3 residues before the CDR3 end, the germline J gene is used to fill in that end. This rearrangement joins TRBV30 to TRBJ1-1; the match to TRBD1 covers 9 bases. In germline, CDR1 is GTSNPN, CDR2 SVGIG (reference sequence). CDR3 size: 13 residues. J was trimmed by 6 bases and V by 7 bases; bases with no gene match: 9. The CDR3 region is CAYRQGVGPEAFF. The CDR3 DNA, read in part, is TGTGCCTACAGACAGGGGGTTGGGCCTGAA.

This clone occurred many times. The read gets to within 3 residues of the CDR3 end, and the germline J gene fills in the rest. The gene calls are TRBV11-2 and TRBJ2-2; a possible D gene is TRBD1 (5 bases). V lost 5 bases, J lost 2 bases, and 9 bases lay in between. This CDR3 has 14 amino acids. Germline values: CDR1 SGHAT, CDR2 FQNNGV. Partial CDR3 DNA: TGTGCCAGCAGCCGACAGCCTAACACCGGGGAG. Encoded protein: CASSRQPNTGE. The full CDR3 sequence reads CASSRQPNTGELFF.

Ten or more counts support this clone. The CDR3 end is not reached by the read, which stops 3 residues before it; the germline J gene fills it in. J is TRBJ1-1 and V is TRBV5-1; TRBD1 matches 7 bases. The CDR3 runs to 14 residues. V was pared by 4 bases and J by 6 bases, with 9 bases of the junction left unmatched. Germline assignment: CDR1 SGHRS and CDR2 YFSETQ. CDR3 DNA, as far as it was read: TGCGCCAGCAGCCAGGCTACAGGGGTACCTGAA. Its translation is CASSQATGVPE. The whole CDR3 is CASSQATGVPEAFF.

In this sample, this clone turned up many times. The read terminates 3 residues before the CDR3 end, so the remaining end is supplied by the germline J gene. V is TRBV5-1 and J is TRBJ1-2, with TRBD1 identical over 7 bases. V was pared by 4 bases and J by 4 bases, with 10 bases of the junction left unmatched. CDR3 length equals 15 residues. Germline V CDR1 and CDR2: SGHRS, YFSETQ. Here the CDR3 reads CASSRGGGGVYGYTF. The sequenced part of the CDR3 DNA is TGCGCCAGCAGCAGAGGGGGAGGGGGCGTCTATGGC.

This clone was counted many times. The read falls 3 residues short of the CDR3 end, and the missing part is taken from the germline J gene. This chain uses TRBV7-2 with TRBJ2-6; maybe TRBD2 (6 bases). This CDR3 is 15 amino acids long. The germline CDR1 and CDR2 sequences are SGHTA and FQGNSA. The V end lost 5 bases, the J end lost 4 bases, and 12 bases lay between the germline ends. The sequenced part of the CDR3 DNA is TGTGCCAGCAGCCTGGACTACAGCGGGGCCAACGTC. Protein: CASSLDYSGANV. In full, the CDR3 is CASSLDYSGANVLTF.

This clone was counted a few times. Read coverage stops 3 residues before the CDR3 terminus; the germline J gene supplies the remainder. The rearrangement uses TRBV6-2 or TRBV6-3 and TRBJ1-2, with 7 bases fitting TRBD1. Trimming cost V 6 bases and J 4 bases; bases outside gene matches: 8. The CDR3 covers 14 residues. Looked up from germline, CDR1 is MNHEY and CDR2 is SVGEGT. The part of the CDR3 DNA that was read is TGTGCCAGCAGCTTTCGGACAGGTAGCTATGGC. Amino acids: CASSFRTGSYG. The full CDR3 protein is CASSFRTGSYGYTF.

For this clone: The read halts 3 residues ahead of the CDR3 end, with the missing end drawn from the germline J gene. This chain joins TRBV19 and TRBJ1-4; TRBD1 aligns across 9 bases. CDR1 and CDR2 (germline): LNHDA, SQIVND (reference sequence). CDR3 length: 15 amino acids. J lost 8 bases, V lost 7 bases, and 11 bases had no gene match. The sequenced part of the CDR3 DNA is TGTGCCAGTACCCGCCTGGGGACAGGGAGGGAAAAA. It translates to CASTRLGTGREK. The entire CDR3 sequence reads CASTRLGTGREKLFF. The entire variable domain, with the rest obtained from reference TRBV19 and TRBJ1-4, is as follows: DGGITQSPKYLFRKEGQNVTLSCEQNLNHDAMYWYRQDPGQGLRLIYYSQIVNDFQKGDIAEGYSVSREKKESFPLTVTSAQKNPTAFYLCASTRLGTGREKLFFGSGTQLSVL.

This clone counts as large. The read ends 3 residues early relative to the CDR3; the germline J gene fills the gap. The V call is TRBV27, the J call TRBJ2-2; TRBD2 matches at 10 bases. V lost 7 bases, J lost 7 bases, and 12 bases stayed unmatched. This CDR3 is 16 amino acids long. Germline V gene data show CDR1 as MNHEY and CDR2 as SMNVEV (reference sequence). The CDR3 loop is CASTPLAGESIGELFF. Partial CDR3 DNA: TGTGCCAGCACTCCCCTAGCGGGAGAAAGTATCGGGGAG.

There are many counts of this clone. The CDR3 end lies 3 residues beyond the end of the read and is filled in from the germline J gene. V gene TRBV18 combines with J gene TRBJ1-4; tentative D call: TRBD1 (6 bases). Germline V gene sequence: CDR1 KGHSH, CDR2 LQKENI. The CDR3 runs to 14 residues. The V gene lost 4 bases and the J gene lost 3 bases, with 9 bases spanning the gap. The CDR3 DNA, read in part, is TGTGCCAGCTCACGACAGGCGGCTAATGAAAAA. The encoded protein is CASSRQAANEK. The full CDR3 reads CASSRQAANEKLFF.

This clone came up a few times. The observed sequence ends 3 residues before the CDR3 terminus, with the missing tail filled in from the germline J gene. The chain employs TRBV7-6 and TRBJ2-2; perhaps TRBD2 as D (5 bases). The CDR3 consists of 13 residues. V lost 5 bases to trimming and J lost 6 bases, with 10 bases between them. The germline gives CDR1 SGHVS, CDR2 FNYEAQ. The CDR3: CASSPDGAGELFF. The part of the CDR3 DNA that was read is TGTGCCAGCAGCCCTGACGGGGCCGGGGAG.

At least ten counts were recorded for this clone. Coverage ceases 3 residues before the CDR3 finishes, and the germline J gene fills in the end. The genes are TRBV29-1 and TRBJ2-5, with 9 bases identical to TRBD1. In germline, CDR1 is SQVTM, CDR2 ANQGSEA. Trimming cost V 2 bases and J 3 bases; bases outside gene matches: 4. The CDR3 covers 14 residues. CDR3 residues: CSVEKQGAKETQYF. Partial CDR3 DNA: TGCAGCGTTGAAAAACAGGGGGCGAAAGAGACC.

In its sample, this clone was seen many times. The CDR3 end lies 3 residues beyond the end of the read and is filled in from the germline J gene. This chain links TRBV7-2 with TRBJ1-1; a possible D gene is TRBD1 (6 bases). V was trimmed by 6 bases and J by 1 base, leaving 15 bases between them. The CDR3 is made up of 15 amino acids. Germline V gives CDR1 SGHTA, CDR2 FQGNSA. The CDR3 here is CASSPRGARNTEAFF. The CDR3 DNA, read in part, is TGTGCCAGCAGTCCGCGGGGGGCTAGGAACACTGAA.

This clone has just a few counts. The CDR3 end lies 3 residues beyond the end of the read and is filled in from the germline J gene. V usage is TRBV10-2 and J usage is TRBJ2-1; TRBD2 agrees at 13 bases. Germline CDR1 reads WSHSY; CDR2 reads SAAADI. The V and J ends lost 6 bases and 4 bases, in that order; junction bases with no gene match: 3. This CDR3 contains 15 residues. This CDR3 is CASRPTSGGYNEQFF. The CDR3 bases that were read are TGCGCCAGCAGGCCGACTAGCGGGGGGTACAATGAG.

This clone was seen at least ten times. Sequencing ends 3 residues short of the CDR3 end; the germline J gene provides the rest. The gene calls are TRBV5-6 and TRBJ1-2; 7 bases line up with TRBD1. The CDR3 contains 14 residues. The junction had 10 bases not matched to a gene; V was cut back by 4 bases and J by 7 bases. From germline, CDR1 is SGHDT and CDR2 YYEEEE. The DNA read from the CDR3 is TGTGCCAGCAGCCTTGGACTCCAGGGGGTTGGC. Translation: CASSLGLQGVG. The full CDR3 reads CASSLGLQGVGYTF.

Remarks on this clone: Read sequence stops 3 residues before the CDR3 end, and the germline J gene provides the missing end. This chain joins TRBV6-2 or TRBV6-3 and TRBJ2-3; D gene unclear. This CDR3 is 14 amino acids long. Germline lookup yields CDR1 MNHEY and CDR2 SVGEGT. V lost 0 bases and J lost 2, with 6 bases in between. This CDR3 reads CASSYSRITDTQYF. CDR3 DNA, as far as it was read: TGTGCCAGCAGTTACTCGCGGATCACAGATACG.

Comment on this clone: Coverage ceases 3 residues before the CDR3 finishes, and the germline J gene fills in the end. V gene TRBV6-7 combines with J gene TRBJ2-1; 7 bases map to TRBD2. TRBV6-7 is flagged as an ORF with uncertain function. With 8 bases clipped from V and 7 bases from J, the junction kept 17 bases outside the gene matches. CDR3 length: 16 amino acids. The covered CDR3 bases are TGTGCCAGCCTTTGGTCTCCCGAGCGGGGTATAAATGAG. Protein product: CASLWSPERGINE. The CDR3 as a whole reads CASLWSPERGINEQFF.

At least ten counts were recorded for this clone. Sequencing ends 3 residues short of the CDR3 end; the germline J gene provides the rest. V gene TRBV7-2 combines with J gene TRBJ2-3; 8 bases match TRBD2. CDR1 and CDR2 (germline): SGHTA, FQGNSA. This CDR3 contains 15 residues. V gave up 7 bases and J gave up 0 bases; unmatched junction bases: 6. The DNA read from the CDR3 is TGTGCCAGCACCTATAGCGGGGCCAGCACAGATACG. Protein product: CASTYSGASTDT. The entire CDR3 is CASTYSGASTDTQYF.

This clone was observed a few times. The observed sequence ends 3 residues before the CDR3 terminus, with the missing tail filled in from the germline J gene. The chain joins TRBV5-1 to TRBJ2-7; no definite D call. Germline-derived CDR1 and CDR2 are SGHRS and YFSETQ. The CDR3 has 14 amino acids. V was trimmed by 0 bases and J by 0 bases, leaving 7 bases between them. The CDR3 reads CASSLGGSSYEQYF. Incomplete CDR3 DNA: TGCGCCAGCAGCTTGGGTGGCAGCTCCTACGAG. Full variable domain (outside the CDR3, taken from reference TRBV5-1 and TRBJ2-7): KAGVTQTPRYLIKTRGQQVTLSCSPISGHRSVSWYQQTPGQGLQFLFEYFSETQRNKGNFPGRFSGRQFSNSRSEMNVSTLELGDSALYLCASSLGGSSYEQYFGPGTRLTVT.

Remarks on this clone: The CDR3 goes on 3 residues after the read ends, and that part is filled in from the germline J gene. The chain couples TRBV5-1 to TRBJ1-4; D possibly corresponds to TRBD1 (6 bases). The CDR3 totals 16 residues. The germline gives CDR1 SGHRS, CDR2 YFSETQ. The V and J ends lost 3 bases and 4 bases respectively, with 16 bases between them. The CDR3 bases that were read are TGCGCCAGCAGCTATCAGCAGGGGTACGGTAATGAAAAA. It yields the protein CASSYQQGYGNEK. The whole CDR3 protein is CASSYQQGYGNEKLFF.

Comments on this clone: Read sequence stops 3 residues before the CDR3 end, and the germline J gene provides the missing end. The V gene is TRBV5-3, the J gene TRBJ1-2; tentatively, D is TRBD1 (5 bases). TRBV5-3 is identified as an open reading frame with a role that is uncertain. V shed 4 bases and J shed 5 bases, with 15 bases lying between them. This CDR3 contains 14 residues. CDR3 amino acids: CARSEEVGPYGYTF. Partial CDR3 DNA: TGTGCCAGAAGCGAGGAGGTGGGGCCTTATGGC.